A selection of T cell receptor beta chains follows, all from one sample in a study of graft-versus-host responses after intestinal transplantation. Repertoires were generated with immunoSEQ multiplex PCR, while TCRdb's copy carries only in-frame clones and drops some. The sample lists about 94,000 clones, 91% occurring once. These receptors have no identified antigens. The specimen was unstimulated CD8+ T cells sorted from spleen or lymph node cells, collected before intestinal transplant. The receptor set was obtained from a human donor who received an intestinal transplant. CDR3s include the opening cysteine and the closing phenylalanine or tryptophan. A D gene is named only where the DNA matches it firmly. Part of the rows lack a size; the others show once, few, many or a class for expanded clones.

V: TRBV7-9; D: NA; size: NA; J: TRBJ2-1; DNA: TGTGCCAGCAGCTTAGGTGAGGGCCCCTCCTACAATGAGCAGTTCTTC; CDR3: CASSLGEGPSYNEQFF
V: TRBV30; D: NA; size: NA; J: TRBJ1-5; DNA: TGTGCCTGCCAGACAGTGTATAGCAATCAGCCCCAGCATTTT; CDR3: CACQTVYSNQPQHF
V: TRBV7-9; D: NA; size: NA; J: TRBJ2-7; DNA: TGTGCCAGCAATAGTAAATCAGGTGATACTCTTTACGAGCAGTACTTC; CDR3: CASNSKSGDTLYEQYF
V: TRBV5-1; D: TRBD2; size: once; J: TRBJ2-1; DNA: TGCGCCAGCAGCTCCTATACTAGCGGGAGCTACAATGAGCAGTTCTTC; CDR3: CASSSYTSGSYNEQFF
V: TRBV6-1; D: NA; size: NA; J: TRBJ2-5; DNA: TGTGCCAGCAGTGAATACCGGGGACAAGAGACCCAGTACTTC; CDR3: CASSEYRGQETQYF
V: TRBV7-9; D: NA; size: NA; J: TRBJ2-7; DNA: TGTGCCAGCAGCTCCTCAGGTTCCTACGAGCAGTACTTC; CDR3: CASSSSGSYEQYF
V: TRBV2; D: NA; size: NA; J: TRBJ1-2; DNA: TGTGCCATCACGAACCGGGACACTAACGGCTTCTATGGCTACACCTTC; CDR3: CAITNRDTNGFYGYTF
V: TRBV5-4; D: TRBD2; size: NA; J: TRBJ2-5; DNA: TGTGCCAGCAGCGAGCTGACTAGCGGGAGGATACGTGCCCAGTACTTC; CDR3: CASSELTSGRIRAQYF
V: TRBV5-1; D: TRBD2; size: NA; J: TRBJ2-2; DNA: TGCGCCAGCAGCTCCGGACTAGCTACGAACACCGGGGAGCTGTTTTTT; CDR3: CASSSGLATNTGELFF
V: TRBV7-9; D: TRBD1; size: NA; J: TRBJ2-1; DNA: TGTGCCAGCAGCTTGGAGGACAGGGTCGACAATGAGCAGTTCTTC; CDR3: CASSLEDRVDNEQFF
V: TRBV7-6; D: TRBD2; size: NA; J: TRBJ2-1; DNA: TGTGCCAGCAGCTTAATCGGACTAGCGGGAGTAAATGAGCAGTTCTTC; CDR3: CASSLIGLAGVNEQFF
V: TRBV4-1; D: TRBD1; size: NA; J: TRBJ1-2; DNA: TGCGCCAGCAGCCAGACAGGGTTCGGCTACACCTTC; CDR3: CASSQTGFGYTF
V: TRBV27; D: TRBD1; size: NA; J: TRBJ2-1; DNA: TGTGCCAGCAGTGGGTGGGACAGGGGGCTGAGTGAGCAGTTCTTC; CDR3: CASSGWDRGLSEQFF
V: TRBV7-9; D: NA; size: NA; J: TRBJ2-1; DNA: TGTGCCAGCAGCTTAGAACAGGCTCACCAGTTCTTC; CDR3: CASSLEQAHQFF
V: TRBV9; D: NA; size: NA; J: TRBJ1-1; DNA: TGTGCCAGCAGCGTAGGAGGAGGGATTAACACTGAAGCTTTCTTT; CDR3: CASSVGGGINTEAFF
V: TRBV2; D: TRBD2; size: NA; J: TRBJ2-1; DNA: TGTGCCAGCAGCCCCGGGGCCGGGACTAGCGGGTCCTACAATGAGCAGTTCTTC; CDR3: CASSPGAGTSGSYNEQFF
V: TRBV14; D: NA; size: NA; J: TRBJ1-1; DNA: TGTGCCAGCAGCCAAGAAGCGGGAAACAGGGTACAAGAAGCTTTCTTT; CDR3: CASSQEAGNRVQEAFF
V: TRBV19; D: NA; size: NA; J: TRBJ1-1; DNA: TGTGCCACCGGACAGTTTTTGAACACTGAAGCTTTCTTT; CDR3: CATGQFLNTEAFF
V: TRBV5-1; D: NA; size: once; J: TRBJ1-2; DNA: TGCGCCAGCAGCGATCTTTCGGGGGGCGGCTATGGCTACACCTTC; CDR3: CASSDLSGGGYGYTF
V: TRBV18; D: TRBD2; size: NA; J: TRBJ2-1; DNA: TGTGCCAGCCCAAGGAGCGGGAGCCTTGGCAATGAGCAGTTCTTC; CDR3: CASPRSGSLGNEQFF
V: TRBV28; D: NA; size: NA; J: TRBJ2-5; DNA: TGTGCCAGCAGTTTATGGCCAGGGAAGGAGACCCAGTACTTC; CDR3: CASSLWPGKETQYF
V: TRBV2; D: NA; size: NA; J: TRBJ2-5; DNA: TGTGCCAGCAGTGTTTCACAGTCTCAAGAGACCCAGTACTTC; CDR3: CASSVSQSQETQYF